Listed below are T cell receptor beta chains from one sample, sequenced in a study of molecular identifiers for immune sequencing clone quantification. TCRdb ran MiXCR on the PCR reads and lists one entry per CDR3 protein. The sample records approximately 550,000 distinct CDR3 sequences, roughly 26% being singletons. Sequences were obtained from naive CD8+ T cells from blood, with Jurkat cell RNA spiked in. Receptors originate from a human donor in good health. Some libraries in this study had Jurkat cell RNA spiked in. Both conserved end residues are part of each CDR3. D genes are given only for firm matches. Only part of the rows carry a size: once, few, many, or a class if the clone is expanded.

abundance,d_gene,j_gene,v_gene,CDR3nt,CDR3aa
NA,NA,TRBJ1-3,TRBV30,TGTGCCTGGGGTACTGGAAACACCATATATTTT,CAWGTGNTIYF
NA,NA,TRBJ2-3,TRBV4-1,TGCGCCAGCAGCCAAGCCGGCGGCAGGGGAGGCCCAGATACGCAGTATTTT,CASSQAGGRGGPDTQYF
many,NA,TRBJ1-1,TRBV30,TGTGCCTGGAACGAAGGGGGTTGGAATACTGAAGCTTTCTTT,CAWNEGGWNTEAFF
few,TRBD1,TRBJ1-2,TRBV11-2,TGTGCCAGCAGCTTGCCGGGACAGTCCAGCTATGGCTACACCTTC,CASSLPGQSSYGYTF
NA,NA,TRBJ1-1,TRBV29-1,TGCAGCGTTGAACCCCCAATGATCACTGAAGCTTTCTTT,CSVEPPMITEAFF
few,TRBD1,TRBJ2-1,TRBV29-1,TGCAGTGGATCCGGGACAGGAATTTACAATGAGCAGTTCTTC,CSGSGTGIYNEQFF
NA,NA,TRBJ2-5,TRBV11-2,TGTGCCAGCAGCTTAGGCGTTTTCGGACAGAAATTCCAAGAGACCCAGTACTTC,CASSLGVFGQKFQETQYF
NA,NA,TRBJ2-7,TRBV30,TGTGCCTGGAGTCTGGGGGCGGGAGCCGAGCGGTACTTC,CAWSLGAGAERYF
many,NA,TRBJ1-2,TRBV13,TGTGCCAGCAGCTTAAAGGGCGGCACTAACTATGGCTACACCTTC,CASSLKGGTNYGYTF
few,TRBD1,TRBJ2-2,TRBV30,TGTGCCTGGAGTACGACAGGGGCCGGGGAGCTGTTTTTT,CAWSTTGAGELFF
many,TRBD2,TRBJ2-7,TRBV28,TGTGCCAGCAGTTTTCGCGGACTAGCGGGAAACGAGCAGTACTTC,CASSFRGLAGNEQYF
few,NA,TRBJ1-2,TRBV19,TGTGCCAGTAGTGACCATACGCAGCTAAACTATGGCTACACCTTC,CASSDHTQLNYGYTF
NA,TRBD2,TRBJ2-5,TRBV6-2/TRBV6-3,TGTGCCAGCAGTTATCCGGGACTAGCGGCGAGTTCATTCCAAGAGACCCAGTACTTC,CASSYPGLAASSFQETQYF
NA,TRBD1,TRBJ2-7,TRBV6-2/TRBV6-3,TGTGCCAGCAGGAGCCTCGCCGGGACAGGGGGTAACGAGCAGTACTTC,CASRSLAGTGGNEQYF
NA,TRBD2,TRBJ2-2,TRBV14,TGTGCCAGCAGCCGCGGGGACTATAACACCGGGGAGCTGTTTTTT,CASSRGDYNTGELFF
NA,TRBD2,TRBJ2-1,TRBV27,TGTGCCAGCAGACATGGCGGGAGTACGTACAATGAGCAGTTCTTC,CASRHGGSTYNEQFF
many,NA,TRBJ1-3,TRBV29-1,TGCAGCGTTGAAGGCAGCGAGTCCTCTGGAAACACCATATATTTT,CSVEGSESSGNTIYF
many,NA,TRBJ1-1,TRBV29-1,TGCAGCGTGAAGAACAGGGTTTGGACTGAAGCTTTCTTT,CSVKNRVWTEAFF
many,NA,TRBJ2-2,TRBV29-1,TGCAGCGGACTGACGGCGAACACCGGGGAGCTGTTTTTT,CSGLTANTGELFF
many,NA,TRBJ2-7,TRBV19,TGTGCCAGCAGTACAGCTAGCTCCTACGAGCAGTACTTC,CASSTASSYEQYF
few,TRBD1,TRBJ1-4,TRBV12-3/TRBV12-4,TGTGCCAGCAGTTTCTCGCCAGGGGGTTATGAAAAACTGTTTTTT,CASSFSPGGYEKLFF
many,TRBD1,TRBJ1-2,TRBV12-3/TRBV12-4,TGTGCCAGCAGCTTGGGGGACAGCAACTATGGCTACACCTTC,CASSLGDSNYGYTF
few,TRBD1,TRBJ1-1,TRBV15,TGTGCCACCAGCCCCGGGACAGTAAGCACTGAAGCTTTCTTT,CATSPGTVSTEAFF
many,NA,TRBJ2-5,TRBV29-1,TGCAGCGCTGAGGGAGTACAAGAGACCCAGTACTTC,CSAEGVQETQYF
few,NA,TRBJ2-3,TRBV5-1,TGCGCCAGCAGCCGACGAGGAGACCGCACAGATACGCAGTATTTT,CASSRRGDRTDTQYF